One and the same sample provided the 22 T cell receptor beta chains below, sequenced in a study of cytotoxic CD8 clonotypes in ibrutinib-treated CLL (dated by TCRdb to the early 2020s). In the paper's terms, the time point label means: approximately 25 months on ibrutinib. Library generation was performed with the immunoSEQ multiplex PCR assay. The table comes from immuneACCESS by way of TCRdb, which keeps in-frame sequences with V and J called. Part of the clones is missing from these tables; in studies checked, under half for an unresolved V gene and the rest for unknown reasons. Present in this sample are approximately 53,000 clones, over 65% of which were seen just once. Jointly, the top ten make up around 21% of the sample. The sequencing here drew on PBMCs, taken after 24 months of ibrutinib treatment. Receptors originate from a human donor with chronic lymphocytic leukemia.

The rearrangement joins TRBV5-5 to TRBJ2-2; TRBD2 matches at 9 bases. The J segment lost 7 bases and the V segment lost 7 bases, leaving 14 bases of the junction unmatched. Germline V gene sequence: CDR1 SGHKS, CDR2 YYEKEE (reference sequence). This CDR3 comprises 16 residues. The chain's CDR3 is CASVPVRGLAGGELFF. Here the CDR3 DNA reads TGTGCCAGCGTTCCCGTCCGGGGACTAGCTGGCGGGGAGCTGTTTTTT.

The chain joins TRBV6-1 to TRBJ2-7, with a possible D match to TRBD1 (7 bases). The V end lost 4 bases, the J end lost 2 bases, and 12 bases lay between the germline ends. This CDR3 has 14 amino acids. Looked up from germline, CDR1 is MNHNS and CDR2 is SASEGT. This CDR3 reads CASSGGQRAYEQYF. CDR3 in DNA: TGTGCCAGCAGTGGGGGACAGCGGGCCTACGAGCAGTACTTC.

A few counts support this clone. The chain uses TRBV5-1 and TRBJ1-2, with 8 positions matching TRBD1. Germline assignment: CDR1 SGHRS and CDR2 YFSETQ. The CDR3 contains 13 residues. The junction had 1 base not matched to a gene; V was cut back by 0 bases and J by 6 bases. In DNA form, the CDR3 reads TGCGCCAGCAGCTTGGAACAGGGGGATGGCTACACCTTC. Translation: CASSLEQGDGYTF.

The CDR3, as DNA: TGTGCCAGCACCCCAGAAGACAGAAATGGAAACACCATATATTTT. Amino acid sequence: CASTPEDRNGNTIYF. The J gene is TRBJ1-3, the V gene TRBV28; D perhaps matches TRBD1 (5 bases). Germline CDR1 is MDHEN and CDR2 is SYDVKM. The CDR3 has 15 amino acids. Trimming stripped 7 bases from V and 3 bases from J, with 16 bases between.

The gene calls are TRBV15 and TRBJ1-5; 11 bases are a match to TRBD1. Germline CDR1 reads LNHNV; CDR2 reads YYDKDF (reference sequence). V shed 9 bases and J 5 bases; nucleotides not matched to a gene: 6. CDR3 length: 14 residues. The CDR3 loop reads CATWDRGTYQPQHF. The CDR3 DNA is TGTGCCACGTGGGACAGGGGGACCTATCAGCCCCAGCATTTT.

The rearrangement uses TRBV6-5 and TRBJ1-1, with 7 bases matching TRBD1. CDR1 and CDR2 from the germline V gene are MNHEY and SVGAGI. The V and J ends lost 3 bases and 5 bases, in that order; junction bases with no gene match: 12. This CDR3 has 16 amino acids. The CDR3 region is CASSYLVRGRETEAFF. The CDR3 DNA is TGTGCCAGCAGTTATTTGGTGAGGGGGCGGGAGACTGAAGCTTTCTTT.

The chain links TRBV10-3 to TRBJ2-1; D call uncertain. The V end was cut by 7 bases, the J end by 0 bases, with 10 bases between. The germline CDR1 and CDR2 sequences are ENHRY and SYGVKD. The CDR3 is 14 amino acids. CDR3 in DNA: TGTGCCATCAATTCTCAGGCCTCCTACAATGAGCAGTTCTTC. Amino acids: CAINSQASYNEQFF.

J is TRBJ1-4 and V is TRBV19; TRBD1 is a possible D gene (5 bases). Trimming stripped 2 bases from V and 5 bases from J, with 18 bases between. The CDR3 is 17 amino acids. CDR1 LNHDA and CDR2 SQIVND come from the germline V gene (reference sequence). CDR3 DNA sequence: TGTGCCAGTAGTATATTGCTCAGGGAGTCCTCGAATGAAAAACTGTTTTTT. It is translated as CASSILLRESSNEKLFF.

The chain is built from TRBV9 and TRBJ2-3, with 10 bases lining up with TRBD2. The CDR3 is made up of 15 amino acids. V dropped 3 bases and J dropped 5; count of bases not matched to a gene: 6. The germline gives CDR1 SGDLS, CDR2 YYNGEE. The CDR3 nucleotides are TGTGCCAGCAGCGACCTAGCGGGAGCCGGAGATACGCAGTATTTT. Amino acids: CASSDLAGAGDTQYF.

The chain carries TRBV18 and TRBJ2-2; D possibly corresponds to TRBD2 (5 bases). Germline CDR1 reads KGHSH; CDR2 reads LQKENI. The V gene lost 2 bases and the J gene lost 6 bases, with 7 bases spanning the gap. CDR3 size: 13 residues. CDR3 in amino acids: CASSPEGPGELFF. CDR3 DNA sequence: TGTGCCAGCTCACCAGAGGGTCCCGGGGAGCTGTTTTTT.

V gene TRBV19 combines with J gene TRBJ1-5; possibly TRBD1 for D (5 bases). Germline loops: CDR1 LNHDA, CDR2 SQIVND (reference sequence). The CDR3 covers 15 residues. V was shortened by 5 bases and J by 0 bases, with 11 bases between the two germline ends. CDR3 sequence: CASSGTENSNQPQHF. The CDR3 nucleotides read TGTGCCAGTAGTGGGACGGAGAATAGCAATCAGCCCCAGCATTTT.

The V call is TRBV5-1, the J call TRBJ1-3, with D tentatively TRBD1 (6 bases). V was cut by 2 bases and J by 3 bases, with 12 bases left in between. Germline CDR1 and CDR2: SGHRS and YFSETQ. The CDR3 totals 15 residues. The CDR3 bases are TGCGCCAGCAGCTTAGGGCAGGGGAATGGAAACACCATATATTTT. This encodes CASSLGQGNGNTIYF.

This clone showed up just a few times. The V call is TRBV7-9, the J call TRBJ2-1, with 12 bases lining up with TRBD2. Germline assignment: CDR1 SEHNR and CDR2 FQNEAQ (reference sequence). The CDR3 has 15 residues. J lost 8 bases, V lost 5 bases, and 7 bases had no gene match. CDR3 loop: CASSPRASGRDEQFF. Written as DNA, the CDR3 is TGTGCCAGCAGCCCCCGGGCTAGCGGGAGGGATGAGCAGTTCTTC.

The DNA for the CDR3 is TGCGCCAGCAGCTTGGGGCCGGGATCCTACGAGCAGTACTTC. Translating it yields CASSLGPGSYEQYF. This chain connects TRBV5-1 to TRBJ2-7, with a weak D call TRBD2 (5 bases). Germline V lookup: CDR1 SGHRS, CDR2 YFSETQ. The CDR3 totals 14 residues. V was pared by 0 bases and J by 1 base, with 8 bases between.

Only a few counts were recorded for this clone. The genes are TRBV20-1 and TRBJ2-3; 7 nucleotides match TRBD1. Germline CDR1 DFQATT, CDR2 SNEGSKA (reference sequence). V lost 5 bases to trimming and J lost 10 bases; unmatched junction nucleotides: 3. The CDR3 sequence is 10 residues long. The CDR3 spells CSAGTEAQYF. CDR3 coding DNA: TGCAGTGCTGGGACAGAAGCGCAGTATTTT.

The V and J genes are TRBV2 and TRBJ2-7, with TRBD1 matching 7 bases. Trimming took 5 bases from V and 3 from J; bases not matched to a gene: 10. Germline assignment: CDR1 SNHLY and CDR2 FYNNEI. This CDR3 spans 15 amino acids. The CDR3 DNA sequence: TGTGCCAGCAGTCCCCCCGGCAGGGGGAACTACGAGCAGTACTTC. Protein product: CASSPPGRGNYEQYF.

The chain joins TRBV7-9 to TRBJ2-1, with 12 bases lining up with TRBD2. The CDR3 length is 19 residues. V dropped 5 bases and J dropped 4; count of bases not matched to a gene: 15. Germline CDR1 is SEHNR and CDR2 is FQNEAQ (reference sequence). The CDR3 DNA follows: TGTGCCAGCAGCCCGCAGACTAGCGGGAGAGGAGGATTTTACAATGAGCAGTTCTTC. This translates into CASSPQTSGRGGFYNEQFF.

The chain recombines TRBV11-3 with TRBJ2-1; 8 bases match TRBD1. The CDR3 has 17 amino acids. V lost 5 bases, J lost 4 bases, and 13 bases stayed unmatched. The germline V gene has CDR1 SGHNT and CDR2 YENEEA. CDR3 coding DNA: TGTGCCAGCAGCGACACGTCCGGGACAGGAGCATACAATGAGCAGTTCTTC. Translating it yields CASSDTSGTGAYNEQFF.

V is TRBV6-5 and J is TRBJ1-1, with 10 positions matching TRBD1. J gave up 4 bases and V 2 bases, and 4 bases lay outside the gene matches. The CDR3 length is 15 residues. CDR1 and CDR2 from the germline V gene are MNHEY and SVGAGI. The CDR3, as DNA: TGTGCCAGCAGTTACACCGGGACAGGGGCCACTGAAGCTTTCTTT. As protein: CASSYTGTGATEAFF.

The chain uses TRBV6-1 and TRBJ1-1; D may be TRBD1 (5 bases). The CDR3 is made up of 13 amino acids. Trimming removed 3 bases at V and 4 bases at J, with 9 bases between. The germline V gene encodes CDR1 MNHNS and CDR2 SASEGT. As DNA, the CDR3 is TGTGCCAGCAGTGAGCAACAGGTCACTGAAGCTTTCTTT. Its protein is CASSEQQVTEAFF.

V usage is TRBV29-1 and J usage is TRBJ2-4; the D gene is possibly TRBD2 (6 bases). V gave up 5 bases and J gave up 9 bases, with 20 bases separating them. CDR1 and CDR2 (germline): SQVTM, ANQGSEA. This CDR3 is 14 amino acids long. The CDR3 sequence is CSVTSGAVGGIQYF. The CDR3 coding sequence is TGCAGCGTTACCTCCGGCGCCGTCGGGGGCATTCAGTACTTC.

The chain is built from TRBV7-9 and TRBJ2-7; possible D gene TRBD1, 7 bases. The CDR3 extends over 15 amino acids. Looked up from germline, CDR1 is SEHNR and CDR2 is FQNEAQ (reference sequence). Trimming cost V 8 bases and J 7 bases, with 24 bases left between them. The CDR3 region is CASATEDRPGGEQYF. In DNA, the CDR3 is TGTGCCAGCGCTACCGAGGACAGGCCCGGAGGGGAGCAGTACTTC. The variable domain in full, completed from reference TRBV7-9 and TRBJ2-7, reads DTGVSQNPRHKITKRGQNVTFRCDPISEHNRLYWYRQTLGQGPEFLTYFQNEAQLEKSRLLSDRFSAERPKGSFSTLEIQRTEQGDSAMYLCASATEDRPGGEQYFGPGTRLTVT.